What follows describes a single TCR beta chain. The data derive from a study of blood T cell repertoires in COVID-19. The wider study: Acute and convalescent COVID-19 samples came from the United States, Italy and Spain. T cells, B-cell-depleted T cells, or PBMCs provided the cDNA or gDNA that served as material.

Authors' data handling: Reference gene primer amplification in the assay estimated nucleated cell counts. Libraries were prepared by immunoSEQ multiplex PCR; TCRdb keeps only in-frame clonotypes and omits some of them. V and J calls and clone size are as listed in that table; D and trimming were resolved from the DNA. The sample records approximately 250,000 clones, over 80% being singletons. The CDR3 totals 15 residues. Germline CDR1 is LNHDA and CDR2 is SQIVND (reference sequence). V gave up 4 bases and J gave up 8 bases; unmatched junction bases: 8. This clonotype was sampled from a man in his sixties who had recovered from COVID-19. The gene calls are TRBV19 and TRBJ2-4; 10 nucleotides agree with TRBD2. Input material: peripheral blood. CDR3 loop: CASSKGLAATDIQYF. In DNA form, the CDR3 reads TGTGCCAGTAGTAAAGGACTAGCGGCGACGGACATTCAGTACTTC.